This T cell receptor (beta chain) was documented in a study of cytomegalovirus exposure and HLA in healthy donors. Study-wide points: Segments of the TCR beta V type were, in most cases, productive about 87% or about 30% of the time in an earlier analysis.

Trimming removed 3 bases at V and 4 bases at J, with 4 bases between. CDR1 is SGHDN and CDR2 is FVKESK in the germline V gene. The CDR3 has 12 amino acids. Use of 60 Vbeta and 13 Jbeta primers characterized the PCR. The assay was immunoSEQ multiplex PCR, and TCRdb's table has in-frame clones only and misses some. The table lists about 170,000 clones, approximately 72% of them singletons. Points on this clone: Its antigen is not identified.

The rearrangement joins TRBV14 to TRBJ2-1; no firm D call. This sequence was found in a man aged 40-49 years in good health and CMV-seropositive. What was sequenced was PBMCs. The CDR3 bases are TGTGCCAGCAGCCAGGCTTACAATGAGCAGTTCTTC. Amino acids: CASSQAYNEQFF.